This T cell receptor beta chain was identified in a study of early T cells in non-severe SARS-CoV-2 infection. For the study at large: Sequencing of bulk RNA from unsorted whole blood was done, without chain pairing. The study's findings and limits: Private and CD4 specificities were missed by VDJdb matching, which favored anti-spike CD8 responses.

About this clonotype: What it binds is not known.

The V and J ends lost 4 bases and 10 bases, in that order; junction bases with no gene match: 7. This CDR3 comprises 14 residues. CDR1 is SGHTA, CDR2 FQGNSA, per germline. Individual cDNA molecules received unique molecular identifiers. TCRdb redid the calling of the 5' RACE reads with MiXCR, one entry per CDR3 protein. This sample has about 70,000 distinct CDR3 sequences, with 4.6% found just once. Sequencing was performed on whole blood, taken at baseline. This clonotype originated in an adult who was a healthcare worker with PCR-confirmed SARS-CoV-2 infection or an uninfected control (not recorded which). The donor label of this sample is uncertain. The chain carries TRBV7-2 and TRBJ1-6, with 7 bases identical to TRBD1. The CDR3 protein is CASSSTGTGSPLHF. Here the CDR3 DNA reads TGTGCCAGCAGCTCGACAGGGACGGGCTCACCCCTCCACTTT.